This T cell receptor beta chain was sequenced in a study of T cell responses to AZD1222 COVID-19 vaccine. Notes on the study in general: Clonal diversity was possibly underestimated; the donors were predominantly white British and more often female. Receipt of two AZD1222 doses was followed by a rise in Spike-specific TCR breadth and depth. Distributed over spike, vaccine-associated CD4 TCRs predominated at 160-218 and 743-854.

Here immunoSEQ multiplex PCR was the method, and the copy in TCRdb shows in-frame clones only, minus some. The sample includes about 120,000 clones, about 85% of them seen just once. On this clone itself: What it binds is unknown.

CDR1 and CDR2 from the germline V gene are GTSNPN and SVGIG (reference sequence). This CDR3 is 11 amino acids long. The ends were cut back, 0 bases at V and 5 bases at J, with 5 bases in the middle. The TCR comes from an adult who received the AZD1222 COVID-19 vaccine. The source material was peripheral blood, sampled 28 days after the second AZD1222 dose. V and J are TRBV30 and TRBJ2-7; no definite D call. The CDR3 DNA reads TGTGCCTGGAGTGTGGCCCACGAGCAGTACTTC. The encoded protein is CAWSVAHEQYF.